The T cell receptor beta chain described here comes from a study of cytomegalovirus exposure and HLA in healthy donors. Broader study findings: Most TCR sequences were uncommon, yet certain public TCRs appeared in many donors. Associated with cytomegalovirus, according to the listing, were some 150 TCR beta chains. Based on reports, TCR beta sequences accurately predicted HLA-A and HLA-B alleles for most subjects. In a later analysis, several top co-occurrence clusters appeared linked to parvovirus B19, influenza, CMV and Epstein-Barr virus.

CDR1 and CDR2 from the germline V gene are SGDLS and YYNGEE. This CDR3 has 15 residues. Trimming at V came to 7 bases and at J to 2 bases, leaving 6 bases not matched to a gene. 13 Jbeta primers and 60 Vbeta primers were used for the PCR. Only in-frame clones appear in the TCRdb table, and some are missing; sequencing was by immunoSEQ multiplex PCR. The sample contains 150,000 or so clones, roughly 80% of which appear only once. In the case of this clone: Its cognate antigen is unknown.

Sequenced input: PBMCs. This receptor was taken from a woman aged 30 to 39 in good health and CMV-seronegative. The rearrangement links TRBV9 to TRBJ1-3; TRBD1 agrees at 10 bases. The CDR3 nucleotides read TGTGCCAGCGACAGGGGGCTCGGAACTGGAAACACCATATATTTT. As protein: CASDRGLGTGNTIYF.